The 20 T cell receptor beta chains in this list originate from one sample, sequenced in a study of shared clonotypes between healthy human individuals. Terminally differentiated effector memory CD45RA+ cells were excluded from the naive CD8 cells, which were CD45RO-negative and positively selected for CCR7. TCRdb keeps only in-frame clones here, not all; method: immunoSEQ multiplex PCR. The table records millions of clones, approximately 94% of them present only once. Sequenced material: naive CD8+ T cells from PBMCs. The receptor source for this set is a man younger than 30 in good health. Some clones in this sample may be carry-over from other donors' samples.

Comments on this clone: The sample has other DNA sequences that encode this CDR3 too. The CDR3: CASSFWASNQPQHF. The CDR3, as DNA: TGTGCCAGCAGTTTCTGGGCCAGCAATCAGCCCCAGCATTTT. The rearrangement links TRBV28 to TRBJ1-5; no definite D call. Per germline, CDR1 MDHEN and CDR2 SYDVKM. V lost 3 bases, J lost 1 base, and 7 bases lay in between. The CDR3 length is 14 residues.

This rearrangement joins TRBV13 to TRBJ2-7, with 9 bases matching TRBD1. The CDR3 runs 16 residues. CDR1 and CDR2 from the germline V gene are PRHDT and FYEKMQ (reference sequence). The V segment lost 3 bases and the J segment 6 bases; nucleotides outside the gene matches: 12. The CDR3 protein is CASSLLAGQGWGEQYF. In DNA form, the CDR3 reads TGTGCCAGCAGCTTGCTCGCGGGACAGGGTTGGGGCGAGCAGTACTTC.

V and J are TRBV10-3 and TRBJ1-1, with a tentative D call TRBD1 (5 bases). V lost 6 bases and J 3 bases, leaving 17 bases between the germline ends. CDR1 ENHRY and CDR2 SYGVKD come from the germline V gene. The CDR3 totals 15 residues. CDR3 residues: CAIRMMGGMDTEAFF. The CDR3 bases are TGTGCCATCAGGATGATGGGGGGGATGGACACTGAAGCTTTCTTT.

The chain couples TRBV12-2 to TRBJ1-1; the DNA was not compared with TRBD1, the D call given in the table. TRBV12-2 is tagged as a pseudogene. The CDR3 has 23 residues. The CDR3, as DNA: TGTGCAAGTCTTGAAGGCCAACCCCTCCCCGACAAGGACATAGACCTCATGAACACTGAAGCTTTCTTT. It codes for CASLEGQPLPDKDIDLMNTEAFF.

The V and J genes are TRBV7-9 and TRBJ2-3; no reliable D call. CDR1 SEHNR and CDR2 FQNEAQ come from the germline V gene (reference sequence). The CDR3 sequence is 15 residues long. The V end lost 4 bases, the J end lost 0 bases, and 11 bases lay between the germline ends. The CDR3 nucleotides read TGTGCCAGCAGCTCACCCTGGGCCAGCACAGATACGCAGTATTTT. Translation gives CASSSPWASTDTQYF.

The chain is built from TRBV7-9 and TRBJ1-3; D gene unclear. There are 17 residues in the CDR3. The germline V gene has CDR1 SEHNR and CDR2 FQNEAQ (reference sequence). V was trimmed by 5 bases and J by 0 bases, leaving 17 bases between them. The DNA of the CDR3 is TGTGCCAGCAGCACACGGCTCCAGGCCTTCTCTGGAAACACCATATATTTT. Its protein product is CASSTRLQAFSGNTIYF.

The chain has TRBV19 and TRBJ2-7, with D possibly TRBD2 on 6 matching bases. CDR1 is LNHDA and CDR2 is SQIVND in the germline V gene (reference sequence). Trimming shortened V by 0 bases and J by 0 bases, and 9 bases separated the two germline ends. CDR3 size: 15 residues. This CDR3 reads CASSIDGGISYEQYF. The CDR3 region has the DNA TGTGCCAGTAGTATAGATGGCGGGATCTCCTACGAGCAGTACTTC.

This rearrangement joins TRBV6-1 to TRBJ1-1; possibly TRBD1 for D (6 bases). CDR3 length: 14 residues. Germline CDR1 MNHNS, CDR2 SASEGT. V lost 6 bases and J lost 4, with 15 bases in between. CDR3 loop: CASRFTGRGTEAFF. The CDR3 coding sequence is TGTGCCAGCAGATTCACAGGGCGAGGCACTGAAGCTTTCTTT.

The V and J genes are TRBV19 and TRBJ2-2, with 7 bases that match TRBD2. This CDR3 is built from 17 residues. V lost 4 bases, J lost 6 bases, and 14 bases stayed unmatched. Germline CDR1 and CDR2: LNHDA and SQIVND (reference sequence). CDR3 bases: TGTGCCAGTAGTACACAGACGGGGACTATAGGGGCCGGGGAGCTGTTTTTT. Amino acid sequence: CASSTQTGTIGAGELFF.

The chain carries TRBV19 and TRBJ2-2, with D perhaps matching TRBD2 (6 bases). Trimming removed 8 bases from V and 5 bases from J, with 15 bases in between. CDR1 and CDR2 (germline): LNHDA, SQIVND (reference sequence). The CDR3 length is 14 residues. For the CDR3, the DNA is TGTGCCAGTGGAGGGAAAGGGTGGACCGGGGAGCTGTTTTTT. Residues: CASGGKGWTGELFF.

The J gene is TRBJ2-7, the V gene TRBV2, with 9 bases matching TRBD2. Germline V gives CDR1 SNHLY, CDR2 FYNNEI. There are 13 residues in the CDR3. After removal of 5 bases from V and 7 bases from J, the junction contained 6 bases not matched to a gene. CDR3 nucleotides: TGTGCCAGCAGTCAAGGGCGGGAGGGGGAGCAGTACTTC. It codes for CASSQGREGEQYF.

Notes on this clone: A junction end diverges from the germline sequence, so it may reflect a read error. Other nucleotide sequences in the sample specify the same CDR3. V is TRBV18 and J is TRBJ2-7; D is uncertain. Looked up from germline, CDR1 is KGHSH and CDR2 is LQKENI. This CDR3 is 14 amino acids long. CDR3 amino acids: CASSPNSLGYEQYF. For the CDR3, the DNA is TGTGCTAGCTCACCTAATAGCCTGGGCTACGAGCAGTACTTC. Combining the CDR3 with reference TRBV18 and TRBJ2-7 gives the whole variable domain NAGVMQNPRHLVRRRGQEARLRCSPMKGHSHVYWYRQLPEEGLKFMVYLQKENIIDESGMPKERFSAEFPKEGPSILRIQQVVRGDSAAYFCASSPNSLGYEQYFGPGTRLTVT.

The genes are TRBV9 and TRBJ2-1, with 8 nucleotides matching TRBD2. CDR3 length: 14 amino acids. CDR1 SGDLS and CDR2 YYNGEE come from the germline V gene. J lost 9 bases, V lost 3 bases, and 8 bases had no gene match. Here the CDR3 DNA reads TGTGCCAGCAGCGCTGGGACTAGAGGGGGTGAGCAGTTCTTC. Translated, it gives CASSAGTRGGEQFF.

The chain recombines TRBV7-3 with TRBJ2-3; unclear D gene. CDR1 SGHTA and CDR2 FQGTGA come from the germline V gene. The CDR3 has 12 amino acids. Trimming took off 5 bases at V and 2 bases at J, with 5 bases between the two ends. Here the CDR3 DNA reads TGTGCCAGCAGCGACCACACAGATACGCAGTATTTT. It codes for CASSDHTDTQYF.

The chain combines TRBV7-8 with TRBJ2-1; D possibly matches TRBD1 or TRBD2 (5 bases each). The CDR3 has 15 amino acids. V was pared by 4 bases and J by 4 bases, with 14 bases between. CDR1 SGHVS and CDR2 FQNEAQ come from the germline V gene. The CDR3 sequence: CASSYRDHLYNEQFF. CDR3 bases: TGTGCCAGCAGCTACCGGGACCACCTTTACAATGAGCAGTTCTTC.

This rearrangement joins TRBV7-6 to TRBJ2-7, with TRBD1 matching 7 bases. The CDR3 covers 12 residues. Germline V gene data show CDR1 as SGHVS and CDR2 as FNYEAQ. The ends lost 5 bases at V and 4 bases at J; junction bases unmatched: 2. This CDR3 reads CASSQTGYEQYF. The CDR3 DNA sequence: TGTGCCAGCAGCCAGACAGGGTACGAGCAGTACTTC. Full variable domain (remainder filled in from reference TRBV7-6 and TRBJ2-7): GAGVSQSPRYKVTKRGQDVALRCDPISGHVSLYWYRQALGQGPEFLTYFNYEAQQDKSGLPNDRFSAERPEGSISTLTIQRTEQRDSAMYRCASSQTGYEQYFGPGTRLTVT.

The J gene is TRBJ2-1, the V gene TRBV9; D unresolved. CDR1 is SGDLS, CDR2 YYNGEE, per germline. CDR3 length: 16 residues. Trimming left V 3 bases short and J 4 bases short, with 17 bases between. CDR3: CASSASLVISYNEQFF. The CDR3 bases are TGTGCCAGCAGCGCCTCGTTGGTGATATCGTACAATGAGCAGTTCTTC.

V is TRBV7-2 and J is TRBJ1-2, with 7 nucleotides matching TRBD1. In germline, CDR1 is SGHTA, CDR2 FQGNSA. The V segment lost 3 bases and the J segment 5 bases; nucleotides outside the gene matches: 9. This CDR3 is built from 15 residues. The CDR3 here is CASSLLTGTPYGYTF. CDR3 nucleotides: TGTGCCAGCAGCTTGCTGACAGGGACCCCTTATGGCTACACCTTC.

In DNA form, the CDR3 reads TGTGCCAGCAGCTTAGGACTAGCGGGAGCCCTAGAGACCCAGTACTTC. It is translated as CASSLGLAGALETQYF. The chain combines TRBV7-2 with TRBJ2-5; TRBD2 matches 12 bases. Germline CDR1 and CDR2: SGHTA and FQGNSA. This CDR3 comprises 16 residues. Losses at the gene ends were 1 base for V and 4 bases for J; bases not matched to a gene: 4.

This clone was counted once. This chain connects TRBV7-9 to TRBJ1-1; D is perhaps TRBD1 (6 bases). The germline V and J ends were trimmed by 5 bases and 3 bases, with 13 bases remaining between them. Germline V gene lookup returns CDR1 SEHNR and CDR2 FQNEAQ (reference sequence). The CDR3 runs to 14 residues. The CDR3 loop is CASSPRDIDTEAFF. CDR3 in DNA: TGTGCCAGCAGCCCCCGGGACATCGACACTGAAGCTTTCTTT.